The subject of this entry is one TCR beta chain. The record originates from a study of T cell responses to AZD1222 COVID-19 vaccine. Some clones are missing from TCRdb's copy, which holds only in-frame ones; the method was immunoSEQ multiplex PCR. Of 50,000 to 65,000 clones in the sample, about 89% were seen once. In germline, CDR1 is LNHDA, CDR2 SQIVND (reference sequence). The CDR3 length is 16 residues. Between the trimmed V and J ends, which lost 2 bases and 2 bases, there was a span of 13 bases. This sequence originates from an adult who received the AZD1222 COVID-19 vaccine. The chain carries TRBV19 and TRBJ1-5; maybe TRBD1 (6 bases). Source: peripheral blood, taken 28 days after the second AZD1222 dose. CDR3 sequence reads: CASSIRKGGGNQPQHF. The CDR3 DNA sequence: TGTGCCAGTAGTATAAGGAAAGGGGGAGGCAATCAGCCCCAGCATTTT.